The following is a T cell receptor (beta chain) sequence with its context. These data belong to a study of blood T cell repertoires in COVID-19. Turning to the study itself: Sites in the United States, Italy and Spain provided acute and convalescent COVID-19 samples. The cDNA or gDNA used as material had been derived from T cells, B-cell-depleted T cells, or PBMCs.

The authors' processing: Estimated nucleated cell counts came from reference gene primer amplification. The table came from immunoSEQ multiplex PCR; TCRdb's copy has only in-frame clones and leaves some out. The D gene and trimming were derived from the DNA, and the V and J assignments and clone size from that table. This table has 61,000 or so clones, 88% appearing once. J was trimmed by 7 bases and V by 3 bases; bases with no gene match: 9. Germline lookup yields CDR1 LNHDA and CDR2 SQIVND (reference sequence). The CDR3 has 15 amino acids. The gene calls are TRBV19 and TRBJ2-5, with TRBD2 identical over 9 bases. This clonotype was obtained from a woman of 80 years or more with active COVID-19. The sample was peripheral blood. The CDR3 sequence: CASSIRGGEQGTQYF. The CDR3 DNA is TGTGCCAGTAGTATCCGCGGGGGGGAACAGGGGACCCAGTACTTC.